These 10 T cell receptor beta chains share one sample of origin, sequenced in a study of cytomegalovirus exposure and HLA in healthy donors. It was with 60 Vbeta and 13 Jbeta primers that the PCR ran. Sequenced by immunoSEQ multiplex PCR; TCRdb stores in-frame clones only, minus some. This table holds approximately 270,000 clones, roughly 80% found once. The source material was PBMCs. These receptors originate from a girl under 10 years old in good health and CMV-seronegative.

The chain joins TRBV5-6 to TRBJ2-1; TRBD2 agrees at 8 bases. The CDR3 spans 16 residues. Germline CDR1 is SGHDT and CDR2 is YYEEEE. V was pared by 0 bases and J by 4 bases, with 6 bases of the junction left unmatched. This CDR3 is CASSLEGGGIYNEQFF. DNA of the CDR3: TGTGCCAGCAGCTTGGAAGGCGGGGGGATTTACAATGAGCAGTTCTTC.

This clone was seen more than once but under ten times. The gene calls are TRBV19 and TRBJ1-1, with 7 bases aligning to TRBD1. Germline CDR1 and CDR2: LNHDA and SQIVND (reference sequence). The CDR3 sequence is 13 residues long. The ends lost 3 bases at V and 5 bases at J; junction bases unmatched: 3. The chain's CDR3 is CASSMTGRTEAFF. CDR3 DNA: TGTGCCAGTAGTATGACAGGGAGAACTGAAGCTTTCTTT.

The table lists this clone with a count of one. The J gene is TRBJ2-7, the V gene TRBV6-5; TRBD2 might be the D (6 bases). This CDR3 spans 15 amino acids. The V gene lost 0 bases and the J gene lost 4 bases, with 13 bases spanning the gap. Germline lookup yields CDR1 MNHEY and CDR2 SVGAGI. CDR3 residues: CASSYSTGLGYEQYF. CDR3 bases: TGTGCCAGCAGTTACTCGACGGGACTCGGATACGAGCAGTACTTC.

The chain is built from TRBV2 and TRBJ2-7, with D uncertain. The CDR3 totals 12 residues. Germline-derived CDR1 and CDR2 are SNHLY and FYNNEI. V lost 7 bases and J 5 bases, leaving 12 bases between the germline ends. CDR3 sequence: CASTAGSDEQYF. The CDR3 nucleotides read TGTGCCAGCACGGCAGGCTCGGACGAGCAGTACTTC.

The chain combines TRBV7-8 with TRBJ1-4; D gene ambiguous. Germline CDR1 and CDR2: SGHVS and FQNEAQ. The CDR3 sequence is 14 residues long. The V gene lost 5 bases and the J gene lost 8 bases, with 15 bases spanning the gap. The CDR3 sequence: CASSNIGSIEKLFF. The CDR3 bases are TGTGCCAGCAGCAATATCGGGTCGATCGAAAAACTGTTTTTT. The variable domain in full, completed from reference TRBV7-8 and TRBJ1-4, reads GAGVSQSPRYKVAKRGQDVALRCDPISGHVSLFWYQQALGQGPEFLTYFQNEAQLDKSGLPSDRFFAERPEGSVSTLKIQRTQQEDSAVYLCASSNIGSIEKLFFGSGTQLSVL.

This chain uses TRBV7-3 with TRBJ2-5, with 9 bases matching TRBD1. Germline V lookup: CDR1 SGHTA, CDR2 FQGTGA. The CDR3 consists of 16 residues. V dropped 3 bases and J dropped 10; count of bases not matched to a gene: 15. The CDR3 loop reads CASSLDRGEPKRGQYF. CDR3 nucleotides: TGTGCCAGCAGCTTGGACAGGGGAGAACCGAAGAGAGGCCAGTACTTC.

V gene TRBV15 combines with J gene TRBJ2-3; a weak D match, TRBD2 (6 bases). Germline CDR1 and CDR2: LNHNV and YYDKDF (reference sequence). Trimming took off 2 bases at V and 8 bases at J, with 20 bases between the two ends. CDR3 length: 16 residues. CDR3 residues: CATSRRGVGGWGTQYF. In nucleotides, the CDR3 is TGTGCCACCAGCAGACGTGGAGTGGGAGGATGGGGTACGCAGTATTTT.

This rearrangement joins TRBV2 to TRBJ2-4, with 7 bases fitting TRBD2. CDR1 is SNHLY, CDR2 FYNNEI, per germline. V dropped 2 bases and J dropped 0; count of bases not matched to a gene: 4. The CDR3 is 16 residues long. In nucleotides, the CDR3 is TGTGCCAGCAGTGAATGGGGGGGTCGAGCCAAAAACATTCAGTACTTC. This gives the protein CASSEWGGRAKNIQYF.

The rearrangement links TRBV27 to TRBJ1-5, with 9 bases aligning to TRBD1. Losses at the gene ends were 7 bases for V and 5 bases for J; bases not matched to a gene: 15. This CDR3 spans 17 amino acids. CDR1 and CDR2 from the germline V gene are MNHEY and SMNVEV (reference sequence). The DNA for the CDR3 is TGTGCCAGCACCGAGACCGGGACAGGGATAAACTATCAGCCCCAGCATTTT. It specifies CASTETGTGINYQPQHF.

This clone was found once. The rearrangement joins TRBV4-1 to TRBJ2-7, with 7 bases fitting TRBD2. The CDR3 has 17 residues. With 2 bases clipped from V and 0 bases from J, the junction kept 10 bases outside the gene matches. Germline CDR1 MGHRA, CDR2 YSYEKL. CDR3 in amino acids: CASSQRQAGRASYEQYF. The CDR3 DNA sequence: TGCGCCAGCAGCCAAAGGCAGGCAGGGAGGGCCTCCTACGAGCAGTACTTC.